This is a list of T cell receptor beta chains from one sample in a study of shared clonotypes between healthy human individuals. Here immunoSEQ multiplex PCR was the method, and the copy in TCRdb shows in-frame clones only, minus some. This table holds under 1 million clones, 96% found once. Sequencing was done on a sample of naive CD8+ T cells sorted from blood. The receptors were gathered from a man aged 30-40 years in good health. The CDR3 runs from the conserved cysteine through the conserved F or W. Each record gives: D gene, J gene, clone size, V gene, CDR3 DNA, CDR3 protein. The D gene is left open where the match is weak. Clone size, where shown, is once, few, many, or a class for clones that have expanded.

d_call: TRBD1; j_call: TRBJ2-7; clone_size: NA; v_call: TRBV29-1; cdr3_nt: TGCAGCGTTGAAGTGACAGGGGTTACCTACGAGCAGTACTTC; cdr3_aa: CSVEVTGVTYEQYF
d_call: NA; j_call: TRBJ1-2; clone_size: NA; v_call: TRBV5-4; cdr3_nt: TGTGCCAGCAGCGCGGACAACTATGGCTACACCTTC; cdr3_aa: CASSADNYGYTF
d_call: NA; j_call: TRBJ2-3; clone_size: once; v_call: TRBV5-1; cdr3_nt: TGCGCCAGCAGCTTGAGGGGAGTTAGCACAGATACGCAGTATTTT; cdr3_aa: CASSLRGVSTDTQYF
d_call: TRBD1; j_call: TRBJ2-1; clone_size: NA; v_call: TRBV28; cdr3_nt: TGTGCCAGCAGTTGGAGGACAGGTTCCTTCGATGAGCAGTTCTTC; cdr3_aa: CASSWRTGSFDEQFF
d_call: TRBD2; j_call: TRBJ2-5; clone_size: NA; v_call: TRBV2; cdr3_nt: TGTGCCAGCACTTCCTTAGCGGGAGGCTTCCAAGAGACCCAGTACTTC; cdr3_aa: CASTSLAGGFQETQYF
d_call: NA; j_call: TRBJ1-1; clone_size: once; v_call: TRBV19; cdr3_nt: TGTGCCAGTAGTATACTTGGGGGTCTGAACACTGAAGCTTTCTTT; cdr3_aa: CASSILGGLNTEAFF
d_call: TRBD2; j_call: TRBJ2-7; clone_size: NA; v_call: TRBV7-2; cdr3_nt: TGTGCCAGCAGCTTCCCGACTAGCGGGAGAGACGAGCAGTACTTC; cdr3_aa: CASSFPTSGRDEQYF
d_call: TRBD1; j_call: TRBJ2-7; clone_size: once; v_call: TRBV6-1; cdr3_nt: TGTGCCAGCAGTGAAGGGGACAGATACTCCTACGAGCAGTACTTC; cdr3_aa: CASSEGDRYSYEQYF
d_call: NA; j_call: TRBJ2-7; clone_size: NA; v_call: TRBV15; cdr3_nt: TGTGCCACCAGCAGAGAGGACTACTACGAGCAGTACTTC; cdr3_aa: CATSREDYYEQYF
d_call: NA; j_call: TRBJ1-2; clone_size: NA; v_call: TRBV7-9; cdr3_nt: TGTGCCAGCAGGCCCGGGGCAGGGTACTATGGCTACACCTTC; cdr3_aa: CASRPGAGYYGYTF
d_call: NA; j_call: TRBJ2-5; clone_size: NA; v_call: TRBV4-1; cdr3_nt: TGCGCCAGCAGCCAATCCGCTCGAACTCCCCCCCAAGAGACCCAGTACTTC; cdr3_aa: CASSQSARTPPQETQYF
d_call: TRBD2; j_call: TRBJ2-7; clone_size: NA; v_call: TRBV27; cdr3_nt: TGTGCCAGCAGTCCCCTTTTAGCGGGGCAGTACGAGCAGTACTTC; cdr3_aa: CASSPLLAGQYEQYF
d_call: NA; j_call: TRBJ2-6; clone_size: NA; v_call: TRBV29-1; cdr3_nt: TGCAGCGTTGTGTGGACACCCAGCTCTGGGGCCAACGTCCTGACTTTC; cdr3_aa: CSVVWTPSSGANVLTF
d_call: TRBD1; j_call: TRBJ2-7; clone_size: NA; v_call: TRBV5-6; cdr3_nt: TGTGCCAGCAGCAGGGGACAGGGGATCTACGAGCAGTACTTC; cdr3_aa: CASSRGQGIYEQYF
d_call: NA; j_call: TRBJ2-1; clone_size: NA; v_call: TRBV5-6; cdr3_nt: TGTGCCAGCAGCTTGGGGCACTTCTCTTACAATGAGCAGTTCTTC; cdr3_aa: CASSLGHFSYNEQFF
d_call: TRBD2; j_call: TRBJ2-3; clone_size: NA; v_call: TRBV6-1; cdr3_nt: TGTGCCAGCAGTGAAGCGGGTAGCGGGGGGACAGATACGCAGTATTTT; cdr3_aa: CASSEAGSGGTDTQYF
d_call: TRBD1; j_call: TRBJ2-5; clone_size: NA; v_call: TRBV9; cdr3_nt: TGTGCCAGCAGCGGCCGGGACAGTCGAGAGACCCAGTACTTC; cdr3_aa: CASSGRDSRETQYF
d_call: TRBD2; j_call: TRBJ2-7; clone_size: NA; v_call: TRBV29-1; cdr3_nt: TGCAGCGTTGAGGCTAGCGGGCCTTCCTACGAGCAGTACTTC; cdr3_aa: CSVEASGPSYEQYF
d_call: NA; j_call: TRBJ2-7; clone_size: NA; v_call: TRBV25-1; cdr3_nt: TGTGCCAGCAGTGAATGGAAAGGGTCCTGGGAGCAGTACTTC; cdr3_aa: CASSEWKGSWEQYF